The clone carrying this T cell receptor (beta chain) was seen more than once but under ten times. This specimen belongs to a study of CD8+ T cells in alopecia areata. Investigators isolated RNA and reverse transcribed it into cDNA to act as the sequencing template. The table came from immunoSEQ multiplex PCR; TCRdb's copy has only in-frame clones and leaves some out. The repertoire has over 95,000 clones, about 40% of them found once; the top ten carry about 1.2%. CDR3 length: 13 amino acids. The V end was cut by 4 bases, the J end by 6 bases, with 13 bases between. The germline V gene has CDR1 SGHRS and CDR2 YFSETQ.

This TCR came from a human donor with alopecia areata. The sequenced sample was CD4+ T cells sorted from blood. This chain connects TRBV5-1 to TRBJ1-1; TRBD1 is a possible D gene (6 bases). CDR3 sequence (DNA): TGCGCCAGCAGCCGAGGGGGTAACTCTGAAGCTTTCTTT. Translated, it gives CASSRGGNSEAFF.